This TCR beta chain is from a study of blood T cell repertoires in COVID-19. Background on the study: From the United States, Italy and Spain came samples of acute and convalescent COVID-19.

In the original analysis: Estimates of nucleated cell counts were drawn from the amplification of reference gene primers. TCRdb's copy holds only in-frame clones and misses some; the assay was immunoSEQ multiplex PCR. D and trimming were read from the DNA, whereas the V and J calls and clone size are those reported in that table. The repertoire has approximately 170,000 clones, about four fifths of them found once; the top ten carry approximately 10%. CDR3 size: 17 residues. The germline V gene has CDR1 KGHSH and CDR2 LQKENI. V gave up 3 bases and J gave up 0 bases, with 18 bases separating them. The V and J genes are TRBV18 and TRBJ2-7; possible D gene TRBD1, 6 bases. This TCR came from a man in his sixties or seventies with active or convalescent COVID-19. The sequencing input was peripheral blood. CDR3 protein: CASSPLTGTLSSYEQYF. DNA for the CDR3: TGTGCCAGCTCACCCCTTACAGGGACCCTCAGCTCCTACGAGCAGTACTTC.